Reported below is one TCR beta chain. These data belong to a study of blood T cell repertoires in COVID-19. The CDR3 is made up of 14 amino acids. Trimming stripped 7 bases from V and 11 bases from J, with 20 bases between. Germline lookup yields CDR1 LGHDT and CDR2 YNNKEL (reference sequence). Sequenced by immunoSEQ multiplex PCR; TCRdb stores in-frame clones only, minus some. In the table there are approximately 100,000 clones, over 70% of which are singletons. This sequence was found in a human donor with acute or convalescent COVID-19. The donor label of this sample is uncertain. The specimen was peripheral blood. J is TRBJ1-4 and V is TRBV3-1 (or the pseudogene TRBV3-2); D ambiguous. The CDR3 loop reads CASTAGGGGRKLFF. The CDR3 DNA follows: TGTGCCAGCACCGCCGGCGGCGGAGGGCGGAAACTGTTTTTT.